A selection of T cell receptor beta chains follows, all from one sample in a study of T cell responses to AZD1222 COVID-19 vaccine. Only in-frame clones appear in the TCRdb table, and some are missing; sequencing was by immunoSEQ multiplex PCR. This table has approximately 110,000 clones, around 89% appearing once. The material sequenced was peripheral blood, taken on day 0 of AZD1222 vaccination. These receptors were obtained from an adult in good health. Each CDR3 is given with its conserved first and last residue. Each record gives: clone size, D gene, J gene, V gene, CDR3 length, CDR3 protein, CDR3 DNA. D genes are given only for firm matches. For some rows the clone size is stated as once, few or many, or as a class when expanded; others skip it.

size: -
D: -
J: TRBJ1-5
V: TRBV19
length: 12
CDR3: CASSMIYQPQHF
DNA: TGTGCCAGTAGTATGATCTATCAGCCCCAGCATTTT

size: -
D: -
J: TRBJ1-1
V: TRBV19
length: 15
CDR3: CASSIGKGWNTEAFF
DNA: TGTGCCAGTAGTATAGGGAAGGGGTGGAACACTGAAGCTTTCTTT

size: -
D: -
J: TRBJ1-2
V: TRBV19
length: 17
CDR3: CASSPSFGVREYYGYTF
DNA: TGTGCCAGTAGTCCTTCTTTTGGTGTCAGAGAATACTATGGCTACACCTTC

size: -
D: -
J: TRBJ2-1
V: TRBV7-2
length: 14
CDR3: CASSLVADYNEQFF
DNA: TGTGCCAGCAGCTTAGTAGCGGATTACAATGAGCAGTTCTTC

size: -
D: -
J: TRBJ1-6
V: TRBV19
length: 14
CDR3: CASSIGVTNSPLHF
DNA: TGTGCCAGTAGTATCGGGGTGACTAATTCACCCCTCCACTTT

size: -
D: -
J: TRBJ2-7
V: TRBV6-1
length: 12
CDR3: CASSESVYEQYF
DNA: TGTGCCAGCAGTGAATCCGTCTACGAGCAGTACTTC

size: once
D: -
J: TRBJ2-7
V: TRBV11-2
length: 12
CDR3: CASSLDRVEQYF
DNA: TGTGCCAGCAGCTTAGACAGGGTCGAGCAGTACTTC

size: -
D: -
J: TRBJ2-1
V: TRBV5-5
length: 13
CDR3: CASSGYLLNEQFF
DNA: TGTGCCAGCAGCGGTTACCTCCTCAATGAGCAGTTCTTC

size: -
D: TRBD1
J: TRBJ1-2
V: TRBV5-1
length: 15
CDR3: CASSLGGTVSGGYTF
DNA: TGCGCCAGCAGCTTGGGGGGGACAGTGAGTGGTGGCTACACCTTC

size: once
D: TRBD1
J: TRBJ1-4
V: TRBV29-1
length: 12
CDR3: CSAGQGGEKLFF
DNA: TGCAGCGCGGGACAGGGGGGCGAAAAACTGTTTTTT

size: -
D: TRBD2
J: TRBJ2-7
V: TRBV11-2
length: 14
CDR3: CASSPMTSGRPPYF
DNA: TGTGCCAGCAGCCCCATGACTAGCGGGAGGCCCCCTTACTTC

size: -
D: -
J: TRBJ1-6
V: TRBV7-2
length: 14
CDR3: CASSLVSYNSPLHF
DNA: TGTGCCAGCAGCTTAGTGTCCTATAATTCACCCCTCCACTTT

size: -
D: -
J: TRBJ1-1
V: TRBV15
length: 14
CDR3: CATSRDRGATEAFF
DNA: TGTGCCACCAGCAGAGATCGAGGGGCCACTGAAGCTTTCTTT

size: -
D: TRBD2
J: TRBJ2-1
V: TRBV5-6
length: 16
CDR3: CASSLPLAGSYNEQFF
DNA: TGTGCCAGCAGCCTTCCCCTAGCGGGCTCCTACAATGAGCAGTTCTTC

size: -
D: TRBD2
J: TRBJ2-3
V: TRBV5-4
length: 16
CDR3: CASSFRLAGSTDTQYF
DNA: TGTGCCAGCAGCTTCCGACTAGCGGGGAGCACAGATACGCAGTATTTT

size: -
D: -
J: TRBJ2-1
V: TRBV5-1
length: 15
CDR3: CASRTSSDSYNEQFF
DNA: TGCGCCAGCAGAACCTCTAGCGACTCCTACAATGAGCAGTTCTTC

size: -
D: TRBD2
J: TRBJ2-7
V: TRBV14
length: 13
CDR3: CASSHGGSYEQYF
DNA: TGTGCCAGCAGCCATGGCGGGAGCTACGAGCAGTACTTC

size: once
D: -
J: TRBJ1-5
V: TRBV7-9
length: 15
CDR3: CASSLGQHSNQPQHF
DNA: TGTGCCAGCAGCTTAGGACAGCATAGCAATCAGCCCCAGCATTTT

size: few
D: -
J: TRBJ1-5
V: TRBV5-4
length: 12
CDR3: CASSLGNQPQHF
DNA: TGTGCCAGCAGCTTGGGGAATCAGCCCCAGCATTTT

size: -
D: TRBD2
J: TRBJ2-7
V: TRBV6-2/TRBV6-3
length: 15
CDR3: CASSYASGEGYEQYF
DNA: TGTGCCAGCAGTTACGCTAGCGGGGAGGGGTACGAGCAGTACTTC

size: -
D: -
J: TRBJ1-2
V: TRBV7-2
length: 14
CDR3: CASSLRGPTYGYTF
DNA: TGTGCCAGCAGCTTACGGGGGCCCACCTATGGCTACACCTTC

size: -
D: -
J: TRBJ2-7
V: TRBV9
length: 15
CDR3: CASSVGAGSSYEQYF
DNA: TGTGCCAGCAGCGTAGGGGCAGGGAGCTCCTACGAGCAGTACTTC

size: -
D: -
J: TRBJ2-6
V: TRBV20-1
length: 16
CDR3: CSASSGQTVGANVLTF
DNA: TGCAGTGCTAGTTCCGGACAGACGGTTGGGGCCAACGTCCTGACTTTC

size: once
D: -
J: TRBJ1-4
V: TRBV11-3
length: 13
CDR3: CASSSRVDEKLFF
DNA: TGTGCCAGCAGCTCCCGAGTGGATGAAAAACTGTTTTTT

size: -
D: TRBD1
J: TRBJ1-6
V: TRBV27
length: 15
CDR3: CASSLGGQGTSPLHF
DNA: TGTGCCAGCAGTTTAGGAGGACAGGGTACTTCACCCCTCCACTTT

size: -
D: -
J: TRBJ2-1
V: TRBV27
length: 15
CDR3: CASSLQGGSYNEQFF
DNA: TGTGCCAGCAGTCTACAGGGAGGCTCCTACAATGAGCAGTTCTTC

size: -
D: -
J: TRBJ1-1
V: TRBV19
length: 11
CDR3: CASEQGAEAFF
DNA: TGTGCCAGTGAGCAGGGCGCTGAAGCTTTCTTT

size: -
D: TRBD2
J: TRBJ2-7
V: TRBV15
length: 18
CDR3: CATSRDLPAGGPTYEQYF
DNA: TGTGCCACCAGCAGAGATTTGCCAGCGGGGGGACCGACCTACGAGCAGTACTTC

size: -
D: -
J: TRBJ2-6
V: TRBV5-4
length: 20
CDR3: CASSPEATVTGVSGANVLTF
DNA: TGTGCCAGCAGCCCGGAGGCGACGGTAACCGGCGTCTCTGGGGCCAACGTCCTGACTTTC

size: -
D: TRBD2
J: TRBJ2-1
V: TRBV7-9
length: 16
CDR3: CASSLGRGGPYNEQFF
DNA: TGTGCCAGCAGCTTAGGGCGGGGGGGTCCCTACAATGAGCAGTTCTTC

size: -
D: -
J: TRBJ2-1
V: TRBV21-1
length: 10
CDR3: CASSPLKQFF
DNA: TGTGCCAGCAGCCCCCTTAAGCAGTTCTTC

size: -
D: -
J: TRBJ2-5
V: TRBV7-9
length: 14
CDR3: CASSRGGGGETQYF
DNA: TGTGCCAGCAGCCGCGGGGGCGGGGGAGAGACCCAGTACTTC

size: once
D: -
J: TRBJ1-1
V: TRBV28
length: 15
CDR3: CASSPGSKGWIGAFF
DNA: TGTGCCAGCAGCCCAGGGAGCAAGGGTTGGATCGGAGCTTTCTTT

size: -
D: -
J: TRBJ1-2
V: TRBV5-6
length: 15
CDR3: CASSPTEGTIYGYTF
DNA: TGTGCCAGCAGCCCCACTGAAGGGACTATCTATGGCTACACCTTC

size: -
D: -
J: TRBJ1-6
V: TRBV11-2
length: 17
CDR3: CASSLVDRKAYNSPLHF
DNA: TGTGCCAGCAGCTTAGTAGACAGGAAAGCCTATAATTCACCCCTCCACTTT

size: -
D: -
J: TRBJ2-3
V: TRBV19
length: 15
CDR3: CASSNGDDRTDTQYF
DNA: TGTGCCAGTAGTAACGGAGATGACCGCACAGATACGCAGTATTTT

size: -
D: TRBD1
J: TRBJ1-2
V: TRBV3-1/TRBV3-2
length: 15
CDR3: CASSQVGTGVHGYTF
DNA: TGTGCCAGCAGCCAAGTCGGGACAGGGGTTCATGGCTACACCTTC

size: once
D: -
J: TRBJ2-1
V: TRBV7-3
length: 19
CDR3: CASSLNRASGWGTYNEQFF
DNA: TGTGCCAGCAGCTTAAATAGGGCCTCAGGCTGGGGCACCTACAATGAGCAGTTCTTC

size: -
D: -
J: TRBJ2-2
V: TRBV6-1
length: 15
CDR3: CASSEGPPGTGELFF
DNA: TGTGCCAGCAGTGAAGGTCCCCCGGGCACCGGGGAGCTGTTTTTT

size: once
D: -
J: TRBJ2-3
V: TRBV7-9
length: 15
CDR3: CASSLGAGLTDTQYF
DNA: TGTGCCAGCAGCTTAGGGGCAGGCCTCACAGATACGCAGTATTTT

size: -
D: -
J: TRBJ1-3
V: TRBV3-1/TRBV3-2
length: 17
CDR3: CASSHPPRGSAGNTIYF
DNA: TGTGCCAGCAGCCACCCACCCCGGGGGAGTGCTGGAAACACCATATATTTT

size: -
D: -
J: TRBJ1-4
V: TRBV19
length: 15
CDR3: CASSISPATNEKLFF
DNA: TGTGCCAGTAGTATATCCCCAGCAACTAATGAAAAACTGTTTTTT

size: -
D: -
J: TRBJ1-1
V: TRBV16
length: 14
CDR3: CASKVGLIDTEAFF
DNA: TGTGCCAGCAAGGTCGGGTTGATAGACACTGAAGCTTTCTTT

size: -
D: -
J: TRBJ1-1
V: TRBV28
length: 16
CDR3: CASSLPWTEMNTEAFF
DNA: TGTGCCAGCAGTTTACCCTGGACGGAAATGAACACTGAAGCTTTCTTT

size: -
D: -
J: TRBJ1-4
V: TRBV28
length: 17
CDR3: CASSLRRGGYGSEKLFF
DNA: TGTGCCAGCAGTTTGAGGAGGGGGGGGTATGGCTCTGAAAAACTGTTTTTT

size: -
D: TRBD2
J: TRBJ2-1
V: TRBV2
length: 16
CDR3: CASSVSGWGSYNEQFF
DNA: TGTGCCAGCAGTGTTAGCGGGTGGGGCTCCTACAATGAGCAGTTCTTC

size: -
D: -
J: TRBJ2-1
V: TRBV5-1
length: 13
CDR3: CASSETSLHEQFF
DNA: TGCGCCAGCAGCGAAACTAGTTTACATGAGCAGTTCTTC

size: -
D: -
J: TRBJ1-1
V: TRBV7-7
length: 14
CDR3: CASSLGHYNTEAFF
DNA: TGTGCTAGCAGCTTAGGACACTACAACACTGAAGCTTTCTTT